This T cell receptor (beta chain) was captured by sequencing in a study of cytomegalovirus exposure and HLA in healthy donors. Use of 60 Vbeta and 13 Jbeta primers characterized the PCR. In the study's own analysis: Roughly 11 million shared chains were among the 80 million or so unique TCR beta chains that a later analysis counted. Sequencing used immunoSEQ multiplex PCR; TCRdb keeps in-frame clones, though not all of them. D and trimming come from the DNA, and the V and J calls and clone size come from that table. The sample records 75,000 to 95,000 clones, over 75% being singletons. The CDR3 totals 14 residues. Per germline, CDR1 SGDLS and CDR2 YYNGEE. V gave up 2 bases and J gave up 4 bases; unmatched junction bases: 4. With regard to this clone: Its antigen remains unidentified.

General study results and limits: V- and J-gene trimming of TCR beta was linked (in a later analysis) to a missense DCLRE1C variant. According to the study, 160 or so TCR beta chains were cytomegalovirus-associated.

Specimen: PBMCs. The receptor was isolated from a male donor in good health and CMV-seropositive. The V and J genes are TRBV9 and TRBJ2-7, with 9 bases that match TRBD1. The CDR3 sequence: CASSVGTGRYEQYF. The CDR3 coding sequence is TGTGCCAGCAGCGTTGGGACAGGGCGGTACGAGCAGTACTTC.